This TCR beta chain was recovered during a study of T cells in localized non-small cell lung cancer. Study-level results: In uninvolved adjacent lung, T cell clonality reached its highest value, exceeding tumor. A higher density of T cells in blood coincided with extended overall survival. Within adjacent lung there appeared a median approximately 58 of the top 100 tumor clones.

Turning to this clone: Its matching antigen is unknown.

The method was immunoSEQ multiplex PCR; TCRdb's version includes in-frame clones alone and lacks a portion of them. The sample carries 27,000 or so clones, about 81% recorded once. CDR3 length: 15 residues. V was pared by 6 bases and J by 4 bases, with 5 bases of the junction left unmatched. In germline, CDR1 is MNHNY, CDR2 SVGAGI (reference sequence). The sequencing used peripheral blood, collected before any cancer treatment. The chain combines TRBV6-6 with TRBJ2-1; 11 nucleotides match TRBD2. This receptor was obtained from a woman aged 35-70 years with stage I lung adenocarcinoma. In nucleotides, the CDR3 is TGTGCCAGCAGGCTAGCGGGGGGACTATACAATGAGCAGTTCTTC. Translation gives CASRLAGGLYNEQFF.